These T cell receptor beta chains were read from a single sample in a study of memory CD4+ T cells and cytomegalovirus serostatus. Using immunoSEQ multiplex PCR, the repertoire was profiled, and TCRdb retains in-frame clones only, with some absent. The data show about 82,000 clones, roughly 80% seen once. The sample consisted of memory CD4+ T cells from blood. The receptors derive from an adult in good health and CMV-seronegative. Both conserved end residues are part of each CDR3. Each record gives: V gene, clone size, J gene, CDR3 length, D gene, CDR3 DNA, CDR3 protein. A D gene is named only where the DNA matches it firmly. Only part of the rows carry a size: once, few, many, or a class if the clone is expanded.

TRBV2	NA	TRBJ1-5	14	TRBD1	TGTGCCAGCAGTGAAGCGGACAGGGCCCAGCCCCAGCATTTT	CASSEADRAQPQHF
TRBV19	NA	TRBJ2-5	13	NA	TGTGCCAGTAGCCTCAGAGTAGGAGAGACCCAGTACTTC	CASSLRVGETQYF
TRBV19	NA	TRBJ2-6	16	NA	TGTGCCAGTAGTAAGTTGGAGAGCTCTGGGGCCAACGTCCTGACTTTC	CASSKLESSGANVLTF
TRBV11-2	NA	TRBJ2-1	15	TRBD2	TGTGCCAGCAGCCTCGTAGCGGGGAGTTACAATGAGCAGTTCTTC	CASSLVAGSYNEQFF
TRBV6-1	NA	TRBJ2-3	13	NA	TGTGCCAGCAGTAGGGGAGGCGTAGATACGCAGTATTTT	CASSRGGVDTQYF
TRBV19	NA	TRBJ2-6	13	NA	TGTGCCAGTAGTTTGGGAGGGGCCAACGTCCTGACTTTC	CASSLGGANVLTF
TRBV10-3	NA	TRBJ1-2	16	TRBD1	TGTGCCATCAGTGACCGGACAGGAGCGAGCCCCGATGGCTACACCTTC	CAISDRTGASPDGYTF
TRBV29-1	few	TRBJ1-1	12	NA	TGCAGCGTTGACAGGACGAACACTGAAGCTTTCTTT	CSVDRTNTEAFF
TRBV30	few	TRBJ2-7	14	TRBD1	TGTGCCTGGAGTGAGTGGGACAGGGACTACGAGCAGTACTTC	CAWSEWDRDYEQYF
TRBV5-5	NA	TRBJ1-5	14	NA	TGTGCCAGCAGCCCAAAGTATAGCAATCAGCCCCAGCATTTT	CASSPKYSNQPQHF
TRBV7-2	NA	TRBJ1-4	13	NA	TGTGCCAGCAGCTTAGCGCTAAGCGAAAAACTGTTTTTT	CASSLALSEKLFF
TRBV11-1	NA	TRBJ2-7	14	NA	TGTGCCAGCAGCTTCACTAGCCCCTCCTACGAGCAGTACTTC	CASSFTSPSYEQYF
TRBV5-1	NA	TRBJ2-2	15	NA	TGCGCCAGCAGCTTGATGGACGGGAACACCGGGGAGCTGTTTTTT	CASSLMDGNTGELFF
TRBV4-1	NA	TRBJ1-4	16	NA	TGCGCCAGCAGCCCGGAGAGGGACGCATTTAATGAAAAACTGTTTTTT	CASSPERDAFNEKLFF
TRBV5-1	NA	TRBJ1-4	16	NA	TGCGCCAGCAGCATTGGAGGTAATCGCAGGGCTGGGAAACTGTTTTTT	CASSIGGNRRAGKLFF
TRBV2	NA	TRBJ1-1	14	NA	TGTGCCAGCCGGAGTCAGGGGCGACTGGCTGAAGCTTTCTTT	CASRSQGRLAEAFF
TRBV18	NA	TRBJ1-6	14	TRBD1	TGTGCCAGCTCAGACAGGGGGCAAAATTCACCCCTCCACTTT	CASSDRGQNSPLHF
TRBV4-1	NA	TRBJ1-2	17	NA	TGCGCCAGCAGTTGGTTGGCAGGAGGGTTCCTGAGCTATGGCTACACCTTC	CASSWLAGGFLSYGYTF
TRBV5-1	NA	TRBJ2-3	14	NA	TGCGCCAGCAGCTTGGAACAGGGAATAGATACGCAGTATTTT	CASSLEQGIDTQYF
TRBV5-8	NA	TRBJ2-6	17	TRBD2	TGTGCCAGCAGGCATACAGGGGAGCGGGGGGCCCCCAACGTCCTGACTTTC	CASRHTGERGAPNVLTF
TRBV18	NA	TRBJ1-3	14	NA	TGTGCCAGCTCACAGGGGACGGAGGATCTCACCATATATTTT	CASSQGTEDLTIYF
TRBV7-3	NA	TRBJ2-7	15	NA	TGTGCCAGCAGCATGACAGGAGTAGAATCCTACGAGCAGTACTTC	CASSMTGVESYEQYF
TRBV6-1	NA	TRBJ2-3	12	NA	TGTGCCAGCAGTGAACGGGGGCATACGCAGTATTTT	CASSERGHTQYF
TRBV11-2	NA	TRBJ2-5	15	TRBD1	TGTGCCAGCAGCTCGGCAGGGGGCAACCAAGAGACCCAGTACTTC	CASSSAGGNQETQYF
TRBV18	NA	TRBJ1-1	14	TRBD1	TGTGCCAGCTCACCGACAGGGGATTCCACTGAAGCTTTCTTT	CASSPTGDSTEAFF
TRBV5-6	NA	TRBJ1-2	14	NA	TGTGCCAGCAGCCGCCGCGGGGTCGGAGGTGGCTACACCTTC	CASSRRGVGGGYTF
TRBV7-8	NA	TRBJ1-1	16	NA	TGTGCCAGCAGCTTATGGCGGGCAGGAAAGGATCCTGAAGCTTTCTTT	CASSLWRAGKDPEAFF
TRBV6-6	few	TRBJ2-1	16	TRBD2	TGTGCCAGCAGTCAGCGGGGGCTGAGCTCCTACAATGAGCAGTTCTTC	CASSQRGLSSYNEQFF
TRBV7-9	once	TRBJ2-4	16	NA	TGTGCCAGCAGCCCGCCGGGTACCTCAGCCAAAAACATTCAGTACTTC	CASSPPGTSAKNIQYF
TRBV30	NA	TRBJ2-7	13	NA	TGTGCCTGCAGCGGACGAGAGCCCTACGAGCAGTACTTC	CACSGREPYEQYF
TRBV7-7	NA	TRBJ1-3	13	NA	TGTGCTAGCAGCCCCATGTCTGGAAACACCATATATTTT	CASSPMSGNTIYF
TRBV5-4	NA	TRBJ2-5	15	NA	TGTGCCAGCAGCTTGTTGTGGGCGGGGCAAGAGACCCAGTACTTC	CASSLLWAGQETQYF
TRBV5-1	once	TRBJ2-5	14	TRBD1	TGCGCCAGCAGCTTGGGACAGGGTCAAGAGACCCAGTACTTC	CASSLGQGQETQYF
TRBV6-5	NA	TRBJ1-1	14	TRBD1	TGTGCCAGCAGTAGAGGGACAGCGAACACTGAAGCTTTCTTT	CASSRGTANTEAFF
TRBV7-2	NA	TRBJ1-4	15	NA	TGTGCCAGCAGCCCCGGGAGGTCCTTTAATGAAAAACTGTTTTTT	CASSPGRSFNEKLFF
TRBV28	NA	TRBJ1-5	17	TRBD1	TGTGCCAGCAGAGACAGGGAGGGGGGCGTGGGCAATCAGCCCCAGCATTTT	CASRDREGGVGNQPQHF
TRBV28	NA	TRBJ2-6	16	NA	TGTGCCAGCAGTTTTCGGACGTTCTCTGGGGCCAACGTCCTGACTTTC	CASSFRTFSGANVLTF
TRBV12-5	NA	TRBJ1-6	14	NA	TGTGCTAGTGCAAACAGGGTAAATAATTCACCCCTCCACTTT	CASANRVNNSPLHF
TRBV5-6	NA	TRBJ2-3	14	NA	TGTGCCAGCAGCACTCACAGGGGAGGAGATACGCAGTATTTT	CASSTHRGGDTQYF
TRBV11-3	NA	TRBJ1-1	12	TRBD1	TGTGCCAGCAGCACGCGGACAGGCGAAGCTTTCTTT	CASSTRTGEAFF
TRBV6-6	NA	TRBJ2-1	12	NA	TGTGCCAGCAGTGCCACTAACAATGAGCAGTTCTTC	CASSATNNEQFF
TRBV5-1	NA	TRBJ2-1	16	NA	TGCGCCAGCAGCCCAAGCTGGGACGGGGAAAACAATGAGCAGTTCTTC	CASSPSWDGENNEQFF
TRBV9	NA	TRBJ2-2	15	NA	TGTGCCAGCAGCGTAGGGGAGGGGGGCACCGGGGAGCTGTTTTTT	CASSVGEGGTGELFF
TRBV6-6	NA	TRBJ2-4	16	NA	TGTGCCAGCTGGGCTTTGGGTTTAATGGCCAAAAACATTCAGTACTTC	CASWALGLMAKNIQYF
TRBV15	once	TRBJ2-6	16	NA	TGTGCCACCAGCAGAGATGCAGTCTCTGGGGCCAACGTCCTGACTTTC	CATSRDAVSGANVLTF
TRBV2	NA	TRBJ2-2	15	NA	TGTGCCAGCAGGACGACAGCCCAAAACACCGGGGAGCTGTTTTTT	CASRTTAQNTGELFF
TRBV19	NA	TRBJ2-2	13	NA	TGTGCCAGTAGTATGGGTAGCGAGAGGGCCCTGTTTTTT	CASSMGSERALFF
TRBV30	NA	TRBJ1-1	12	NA	TGTGCCTGGAGGGACAGTAGGACTGAAGCTTTCTTT	CAWRDSRTEAFF
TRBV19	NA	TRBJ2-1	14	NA	TGTGCCAGCGGGGGGCACGCCCGATACAATGAGCAGTTCTTC	CASGGHARYNEQFF
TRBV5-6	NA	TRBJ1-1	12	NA	TGTGCCAGCAGAAAACAGGGAACTGAAGCTTTCTTT	CASRKQGTEAFF
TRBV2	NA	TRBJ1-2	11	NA	TGTGCCAGCAGTCAGCAGTATGGCTACACCTTC	CASSQQYGYTF
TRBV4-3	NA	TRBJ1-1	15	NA	TGCGCCAGCAGCCAAAGCGGGCAGAAGAACACTGAAGCTTTCTTT	CASSQSGQKNTEAFF
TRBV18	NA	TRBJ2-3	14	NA	TGTGCCAGCTCACCGGCGACAGTTGGAGATACGCAGTATTTT	CASSPATVGDTQYF
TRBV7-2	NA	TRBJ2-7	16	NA	TGTGCCAGCAGCTTAGAGGTTGGGGTGGTGTCCTACGAGCAGTACTTC	CASSLEVGVVSYEQYF
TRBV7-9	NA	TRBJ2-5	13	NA	TGTGCCAGCAGCTTAGGTCAGTGGGAGACCCAGTACTTC	CASSLGQWETQYF
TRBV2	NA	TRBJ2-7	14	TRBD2	TGTGCCAGCCGAGATGGTAGCGGGGGGGCCGAGCAGTACTTC	CASRDGSGGAEQYF
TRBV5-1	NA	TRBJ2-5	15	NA	TGCGCCAGCAGCTCCCCCGAGGACTACCAAGAGACCCAGTACTTC	CASSSPEDYQETQYF
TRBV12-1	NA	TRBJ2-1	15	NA	TGTGCCAGCAGCATGACACCTCCTACTTACAATGAGCAGTTCTTC	CASSMTPPTYNEQFF
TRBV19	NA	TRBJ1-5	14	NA	TGTGCCAGTAGTAATCAGGGAAGGGATCAGCCCCAGCATTTT	CASSNQGRDQPQHF
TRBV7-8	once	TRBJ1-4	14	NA	TGTGCCAGCAGCTTAGTCCAGAATACTGAAAAACTGTTTTTT	CASSLVQNTEKLFF